This record looks at one T cell receptor (beta chain) sequence and its context. Antigen unknown. The sample comes from a study of cytomegalovirus exposure and HLA in healthy donors. Assay used: immunoSEQ multiplex PCR; TCRdb lists only in-frame clones, some missing. In the table there are about 110,000 clones, approximately 85% of which are singletons. Study results and caveats: The study flagged roughly 160 TCR beta chains as cytomegalovirus-associated.

Sample: PBMCs. The sequence came from a woman in her late teens or twenties in good health and CMV-seronegative.

The CDR3 region is CASSMEGLTQYF. The CDR3, as DNA: TGTGCCAGTAGTATGGAGGGGCTTACGCAGTATTTT. J is TRBJ2-3 and V is TRBV19; a weak D match, TRBD2 (6 bases). Germline loops: CDR1 LNHDA, CDR2 SQIVND (reference sequence). V dropped 3 bases and J dropped 8 bases, with 9 bases sitting between them. This CDR3 region has 12 residues.